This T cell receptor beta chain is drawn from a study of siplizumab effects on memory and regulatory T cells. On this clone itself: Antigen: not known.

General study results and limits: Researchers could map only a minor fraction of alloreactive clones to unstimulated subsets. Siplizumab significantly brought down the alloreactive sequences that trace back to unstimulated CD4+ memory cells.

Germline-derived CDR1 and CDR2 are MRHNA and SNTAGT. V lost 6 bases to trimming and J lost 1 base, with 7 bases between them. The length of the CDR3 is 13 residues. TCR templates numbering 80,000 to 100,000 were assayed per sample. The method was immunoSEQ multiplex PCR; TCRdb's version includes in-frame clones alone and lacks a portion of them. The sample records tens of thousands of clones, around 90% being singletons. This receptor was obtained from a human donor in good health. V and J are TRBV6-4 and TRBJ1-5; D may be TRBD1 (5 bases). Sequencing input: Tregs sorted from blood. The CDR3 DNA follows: TGTGCCAGCAGCCGGGACAGCAATCAGCCCCAGCATTTT. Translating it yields CASSRDSNQPQHF.